The rows below give T cell receptor beta chains drawn from one sample of a study of blood T cell repertoires in COVID-19. TCRdb's copy holds only in-frame clones and misses some; the assay was immunoSEQ multiplex PCR. The sample includes around 200,000 clones, 83% of them seen just once. Sequencing was carried out using peripheral blood. The receptors were gathered from a woman between 40 and 50 years old with acute or convalescent COVID-19. Both conserved end residues are part of each CDR3. A D gene is named only where the DNA matches it firmly. Where a row states a size, it is once, few, many or the class of an expanded clone; other rows omit it.

>NA|TRBJ1-2|NA|TRBV5-8
TGTGCCAGCAGCTTGTCACGAGGTTGGGACTATGGCTACACCTTC
CASSLSRGWDYGYTF
>NA|TRBJ1-4|NA|TRBV12-3/TRBV12-4
TGTGCCAGCTGGGCAGGGGATAATGAAAAACTGTTTTTT
CASWAGDNEKLFF
>NA|TRBJ1-1|NA|TRBV3-1/TRBV3-2
TGTGCCAGCAGCCACCAGGAAGGCGTAGCTTTCTTT
CASSHQEGVAFF
>TRBD2|TRBJ2-7|NA|TRBV5-4
TGTGCCAGCAGCTTGAGTCTAGCGGGAGATACCTACGAGCAGTACTTC
CASSLSLAGDTYEQYF
>NA|TRBJ1-2|once|TRBV3-1/TRBV3-2
TGTGCCAGCAGCCAACTGGGGGGGGCGGGCTACACCTTC
CASSQLGGAGYTF
>TRBD1|TRBJ2-7|NA|TRBV28
TGTGCCAGCACCAACCGGGACAGGGATGAGCAGTACTTC
CASTNRDRDEQYF
>NA|TRBJ1-4|NA|TRBV27
TGTGCCAGCAGTAGGCGACAGCGATCCGCAACTAATGAAAAACTGTTTTTT
CASSRRQRSATNEKLFF
>TRBD2|TRBJ2-7|NA|TRBV11-2
TGTGCCAGCAGCTTAACGGGGGGCTACGAGCAGTACTTC
CASSLTGGYEQYF
>NA|TRBJ2-1|NA|TRBV11-3
TGTGCCAGCAGCTTGGGGGGTCGCTCCTACAATGAGCAGTTCTTC
CASSLGGRSYNEQFF
>NA|TRBJ2-3|few|TRBV12-3/TRBV12-4
TGTGCCAGCAGACAGGGAGATACGCAGTATTTT
CASRQGDTQYF
>TRBD2|TRBJ2-1|once|TRBV14
TGTGCCAGCAGCCAAGTCACTAGCGGGAGGGCCTTGATCTTC
CASSQVTSGRALIF
>NA|TRBJ2-5|NA|TRBV27
TGTGCCAGCAGACCTACAGGAATACTAACAGAGACCCAGTACTTC
CASRPTGILTETQYF
>TRBD1|TRBJ2-5|NA|TRBV7-2
TGTGCCAGCAGCTTAGCGCGGACAGGGGGTCAAGAGACCCAGTACTTC
CASSLARTGGQETQYF
>TRBD1|TRBJ2-7|NA|TRBV28
TGTGCCAGCACCATGGGTACAGGGGCGTACGAGCAGTACTTC
CASTMGTGAYEQYF
>NA|TRBJ2-7|NA|TRBV7-9
TGTGCCAGCAGCTTAGGGCAGGACTACGAGCAGTACTTC
CASSLGQDYEQYF
>NA|TRBJ1-1|NA|TRBV16
TGTGCCAGCAGCCCACTACAGGGAGAAGCTTTCTTT
CASSPLQGEAFF
>TRBD1|TRBJ2-7|NA|TRBV6-1
TGTGCCAGCAGTGAGGGGACAGGTTCTCTTTACGAGCAGTACTTC
CASSEGTGSLYEQYF
>TRBD2|TRBJ2-7|NA|TRBV2
TGTGCCAGCTTGGTTCGACTAGCGAGCTACGAGCAGTACTTC
CASLVRLASYEQYF
>TRBD1|TRBJ2-4|many|TRBV11-3
TGTGCCAGCAGCTTAGGTTCGACAGGGGGCGGGGGCATTCAGTACTTC
CASSLGSTGGGGIQYF
>NA|TRBJ2-2|NA|TRBV15
TGTGCCACCAGCAGAGTGCAGGGCAATGCCGGGGAGCTGTTTTTT
CATSRVQGNAGELFF
>TRBD1|TRBJ1-1|NA|TRBV27
TGTGCCAGCTCCCCAAGGGGCCGGGACAGGGTGCTTGCCACTGAAGCTTTCTTT
CASSPRGRDRVLATEAFF
>TRBD2|TRBJ2-3|NA|TRBV19
TGTGCCAGTAGTTATGGTAGCGGGGGGGCAACGGGTACAGATACGCAGTATTTT
CASSYGSGGATGTDTQYF
>TRBD2|TRBJ2-3|NA|TRBV5-1
TGCGCCAGCACCCTGGGGGGGAGCGGGAGCAGAGATACGCAGTATTTT
CASTLGGSGSRDTQYF
>NA|TRBJ2-3|few|TRBV24-1
TGTGCCACCAGTGGGCTGCTTGGAGGGGCGCACGCAGATACGCAGTATTTT
CATSGLLGGAHADTQYF
>NA|TRBJ1-5|NA|TRBV6-5
TGTGCCAGCACCGGGACTTCTAATCAGCCCCAGCATTTT
CASTGTSNQPQHF
>TRBD2|TRBJ2-2|NA|TRBV27
TGTGCCAGCAGTTGGAATTCGGGACTAGCGAGCACCGGGGAGCTGTTTTTT
CASSWNSGLASTGELFF
>NA|TRBJ1-2|NA|TRBV6-5
TGTGCCAGCAGTTACTCAAACGCCCTCCAGAACTATGGCTACACCTTC
CASSYSNALQNYGYTF
>NA|TRBJ1-1|NA|TRBV5-1
TGCGCCAGCAGCTCTCTGGACAGAAACACTGAAGCTTTCTTT
CASSSLDRNTEAFF
>NA|TRBJ1-5|NA|TRBV6-1
TGTGCCAGCAGTGAATTTGGGCTCTATAGCAATCAGCCCCAGCATTTT
CASSEFGLYSNQPQHF
>NA|TRBJ2-7|many|TRBV3-1/TRBV3-2
TGTGCCAGCAGCCAAGATCTTCAGGGTTCCTACGAGCAGTACTTC
CASSQDLQGSYEQYF
>NA|TRBJ2-6|NA|TRBV2
TGTGCCAGCGGAACGGGACACCCCCTCAGCGTCCTGACTTTC
CASGTGHPLSVLTF
>NA|TRBJ2-3|NA|TRBV5-4
TGTGCCAGTGGAGCGAGGGCGGGGGATACGCAGTATTTT
CASGARAGDTQYF
>TRBD1|TRBJ1-2|NA|TRBV18
TGTGCCAGCTCATTCGACAGGGGGTTCTATGGCTACACCTTC
CASSFDRGFYGYTF
>TRBD1|TRBJ1-4|NA|TRBV7-9
TGTGCCAGCAATAGACAGGGAGCTAATGAAAAACTGTTTTTT
CASNRQGANEKLFF
>NA|TRBJ2-1|NA|TRBV2
TGTGCCAGCAAGGGGGGAGGGCCGTTAGGGGAGTTCTTC
CASKGGGPLGEFF
>TRBD1|TRBJ2-1|NA|TRBV6-4
TGTGCCAGCAGTACACAGGGGAGTTCCTACAATGAGCAGTTCTTC
CASSTQGSSYNEQFF
>NA|TRBJ2-7|once|TRBV12-2
TGTGCAAGTCGCCGCTCCTACGAGCAGTACTTC
CASRRSYEQYF
>NA|TRBJ1-1|NA|TRBV28
TGTGCCAGCAGTTTGTACAGATCCGGTAACACTGAAGCTTTCTTT
CASSLYRSGNTEAFF
>NA|TRBJ2-4|few|TRBV7-8
TGTGCCAGCAGCTTAGCCGCGGGGAGAAACATTCAGTACTTC
CASSLAAGRNIQYF
>NA|TRBJ2-4|few|TRBV3-1/TRBV3-2
TGTGCCAGCAGCCAAGTTAGCGGAGTGCTAGCCAAAAACATTCAGTACTTC
CASSQVSGVLAKNIQYF
>NA|TRBJ2-7|NA|TRBV30
TGTGCCTGGAGGCAGGCCAGCTCCTACGAGCAGTACTTC
CAWRQASSYEQYF
>NA|TRBJ2-7|NA|TRBV5-4
TGTGCCAGCAGCTTCTCGGCCCGCGGGGGCGACTCCTACGAGCAGTACTTC
CASSFSARGGDSYEQYF
>NA|TRBJ2-7|NA|TRBV28
TGTGCCAGCAGTTTACAGTTAGGGGTCGGGGAGCAGTACTTC
CASSLQLGVGEQYF
>NA|TRBJ1-2|NA|TRBV10-3
TGTGCCATCAGTGAGTCTACATGGAACTATGGCTACACCTTC
CAISESTWNYGYTF
>TRBD1|TRBJ1-6|NA|TRBV5-1
TGCGCCAGCAGCACCGGGACAGGGAATTCACCCCTCCACTTT
CASSTGTGNSPLHF
>TRBD2|TRBJ2-5|NA|TRBV5-6
TGTGCCAGCAGCTTCAGGCTAGCGGGGGGAGAGACCCAGTACTTC
CASSFRLAGGETQYF
>NA|TRBJ2-5|NA|TRBV12-1
TGTGCCAGCAGCCCGAGGGGGGGCCAAGAGACCCAGTACTTC
CASSPRGGQETQYF
>TRBD1|TRBJ1-3|NA|TRBV2
TGTGCCAGTCCGACAGGGGTGGGTGCTGGAAACACCATATATTTT
CASPTGVGAGNTIYF
>TRBD1|TRBJ1-5|NA|TRBV2
TGTGCCAGCAGTGCATTCTACAGGGGGCAGGGTCAGCCCCAGCATTTT
CASSAFYRGQGQPQHF
>NA|TRBJ1-6|NA|TRBV12-3/TRBV12-4
TGTGCCAGCACCATACACAGGGATTCACCCCTCCACTTT
CASTIHRDSPLHF
>NA|TRBJ1-2|few|TRBV23-1
TGCGCCAGCAGGTACACCCTTAACTATGGCTACACCTTC
CASRYTLNYGYTF
>NA|TRBJ1-1|NA|TRBV12-3/TRBV12-4
TGTGCCAGCAGTTTAGCCCCGGGTAAAGCTTTCTTT
CASSLAPGKAFF
>TRBD2|TRBJ2-2|NA|TRBV24-1
TGTGCCACCAGTGATTTGGGTCTAGCGGGAGAGACCGGGGAGCTGTTTTTT
CATSDLGLAGETGELFF
>NA|TRBJ1-4|NA|TRBV19
TGTGCCAGTAGTGCCTCTAGGGTAGGCAAGCGGAAACTGTTTTTT
CASSASRVGKRKLFF
>NA|TRBJ1-6|NA|TRBV5-1
TGCGCCAGCAGCTTGGTTGGCAGTCTCAATTCACCCCTCCACTTT
CASSLVGSLNSPLHF